Detailed here is one TCR beta chain. Documented time point: patch test 1, 2 weeks after DPC sensitization. Specified treatment: therapeutic diphenylcyclopropenone sensitization with weekly scalp DPC. Extraction yielded total RNA from whole blood (unfractionated). Every donor had alopecia and was 18 to 70 years old; all were suitable for DPC. This record comes from a study of human T cells and chemical hapten exposure. Study in general: The cohort included alopecia areata under or over 50% scalp, totalis and universalis.

Using its own MiXCR run on the RACE reads, TCRdb lists one record per CDR3 protein. The sample yields approximately 34,000 distinct CDR3 sequences, around 6.4% seen once. This TCR derives from a woman aged 25 to 39 with alopecia areata. Some clones in this sample may be carry-over from other donors' samples. The specimen was whole blood, collected in connection with sensitization to the hapten diphenylcyclopropenone (DPC).

This CDR3 reads CASSQQETQYF. In nucleotides, the CDR3 is TGTGCCAGCAGCCAGCAAGAGACCCAGTACTTC. The rearrangement links TRBV7-6 to TRBJ2-5; D remains unclear. Germline CDR1 reads SGHVS; CDR2 reads FNYEAQ. There are 11 residues in the CDR3. Trimming cost V 5 bases and J 2 bases, with 3 bases left between them. Filled out from reference TRBV7-6 and TRBJ2-5, the complete variable domain reads GAGVSQSPRYKVTKRGQDVALRCDPISGHVSLYWYRQALGQGPEFLTYFNYEAQQDKSGLPNDRFSAERPEGSISTLTIQRTEQRDSAMYRCASSQQETQYFGPGTRLLVL.